This T cell receptor beta chain was profiled in a study of T cells after yellow fever vaccination. Study context: The authors prepared low-cell-number fractions using SMART-Seq v4 Ultra Low Input.

Study results and limitations: A large majority of primary-vaccination clones showed up again after the booster (approximately 96% CD4, about 90% CD8). FACS-sorted repertoires could contain abundant clonotypes contaminating from the bulk population. Compared with primary, the secondary response was weaker and peaked at day 5, not 15.

The sample holds many counts of this clonotype. No antigen is known for it. MiXCR, applied by TCRdb to the 5' RACE reads, yields one record per CDR3 protein. Of some 69,000 distinct CDR3 sequences listed, approximately 5.9% are singletons. Germline V CDR1 and CDR2: SGHRS, YFSETQ. CDR3 size: 16 residues. V was pared by 0 bases and J by 3 bases, with 14 bases between. This sequence originates from a man between 18 and 29 years old who received the YFV17D yellow fever vaccine. The sample here was CD4+ T cells sorted from PBMCs, taken less than 16 days after the first yellow fever vaccination. The gene calls are TRBV5-1 and TRBJ2-3; D is perhaps TRBD1 (5 bases). For the CDR3, the DNA is TGCGCCAGCAGCTTGGTCTGGGGCGCAGTAACAGATACGCAGTATTTT. Amino acids: CASSLVWGAVTDTQYF.